This T cell receptor (delta chain) was identified during a study of delta chain sequences of gamma delta T cells (dated by TCRdb to between 2016 and 2019). The library was obtained by PCR. These reads were obtained on an Illumina MiSeq. Public reads were reanalyzed in TCRdb with CATT, and rows carrying the same DNA were merged afterwards. The table held for this sample gives a handful of delta-chain clones. Note on this clone: Its antigen is unknown. The sample holds no much larger clone one base away, and base qualities are not on file.

CDR3 length: 14 amino acids, cysteine to phenylalanine. Left in the record is the CDR3 DNA by itself, 42 bases read in frame from the first base. Per the germline V gene, GEAIGNYY is the CDR1 and EKD is the CDR2. The junction carries 10 bases between V and J, which are trimmed by 3 bases and 0 bases respectively. The sequence was obtained from a human donor with breast cancer. This chain is built from TRDV2 and TRDJ1, with a weak D call of TRDD3 (6 bases match). Sample: a tumor sample. Read as DNA, the sequence is TGTGCCTGTGACCCCTTGGGGGACACCGATAAACTCATCTTT. Its protein is CACDPLGDTDKLIF.